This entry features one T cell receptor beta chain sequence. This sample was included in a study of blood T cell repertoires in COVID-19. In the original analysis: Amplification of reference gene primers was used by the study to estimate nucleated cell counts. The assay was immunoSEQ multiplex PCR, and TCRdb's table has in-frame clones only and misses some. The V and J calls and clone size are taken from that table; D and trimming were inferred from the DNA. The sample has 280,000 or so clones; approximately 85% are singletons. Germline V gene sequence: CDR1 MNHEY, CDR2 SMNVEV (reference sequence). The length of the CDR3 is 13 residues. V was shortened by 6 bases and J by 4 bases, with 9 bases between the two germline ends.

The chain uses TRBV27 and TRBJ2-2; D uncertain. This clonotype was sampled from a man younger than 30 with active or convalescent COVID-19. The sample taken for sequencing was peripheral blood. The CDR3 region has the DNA TGTGCCAGCAGCCTGAGACTCACCGGGGAGCTGTTTTTT. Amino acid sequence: CASSLRLTGELFF.